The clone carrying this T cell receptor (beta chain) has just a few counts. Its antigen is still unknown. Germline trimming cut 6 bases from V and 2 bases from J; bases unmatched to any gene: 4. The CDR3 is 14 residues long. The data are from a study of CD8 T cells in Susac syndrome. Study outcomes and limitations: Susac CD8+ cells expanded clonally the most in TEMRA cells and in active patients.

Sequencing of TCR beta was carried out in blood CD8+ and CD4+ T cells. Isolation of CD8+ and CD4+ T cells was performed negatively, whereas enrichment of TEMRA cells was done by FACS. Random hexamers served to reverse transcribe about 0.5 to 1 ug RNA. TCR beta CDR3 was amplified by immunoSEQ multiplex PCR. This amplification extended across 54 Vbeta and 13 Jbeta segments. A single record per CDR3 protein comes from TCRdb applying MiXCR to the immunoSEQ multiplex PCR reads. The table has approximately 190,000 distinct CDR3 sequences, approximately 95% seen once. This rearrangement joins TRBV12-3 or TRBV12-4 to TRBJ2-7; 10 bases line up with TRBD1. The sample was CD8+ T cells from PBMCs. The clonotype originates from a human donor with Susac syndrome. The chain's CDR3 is CASSHGTGAYEQYF. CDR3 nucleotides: TGTGCCAGCAGCCATGGGACAGGGGCCTACGAGCAGTACTTC.